Below, 16 T cell receptor beta chains from the same sample are listed, as sequenced in a study of shared clonotypes between healthy human individuals. CD45RO-negative, CCR7-positively selected cells formed the naive CD8 fraction, excluding terminally differentiated effector memory CD45RA+ cells. The data were produced by immunoSEQ multiplex PCR, yet TCRdb's version contains in-frame clones alone and is incomplete. The table includes under 700,000 clones, roughly 96% detected once. The specimen sequenced was naive CD8+ T cells sorted from blood. These receptor sequences come from a woman under 40 in good health.

The chain is built from TRBV5-4 and TRBJ1-1; possible D gene TRBD1, 5 bases. Germline V CDR1 and CDR2: SGHNT, YYREEE (reference sequence). The CDR3 length is 14 residues. The ends were cut back, 1 base at V and 1 base at J, with 8 bases in the middle. In DNA, the CDR3 is TGTGCCAGCAGCTTGCCGGGGGGGAACACTGAAGCTTTCTTT. Translating gives CASSLPGGNTEAFF.

The V gene is TRBV27, the J gene TRBJ2-7, with D perhaps matching TRBD1 (5 bases). The CDR3 length is 12 residues. CDR1 is MNHEY and CDR2 is SMNVEV in the germline V gene (reference sequence). V was pared by 6 bases and J by 2 bases, with 8 bases between. Here the CDR3 DNA reads TGTGCCAGCAGGGGGCCCACCTACGAGCAGTACTTC. Translation gives CASRGPTYEQYF.

The V and J genes are TRBV4-1 and TRBJ2-7, with D unresolved. The V gene's germline CDR1 is MGHRA and CDR2 YSYEKL. CDR3 length: 13 residues. Between the trimmed V and J ends, which lost 4 bases and 3 bases, there was a span of 10 bases. CDR3 in DNA: TGCGCCAGCAGCCCCGACCGGATCTACGAGCAGTACTTC. It translates to CASSPDRIYEQYF.

This chain connects TRBV27 to TRBJ2-7, with a possible D match to TRBD1 (6 bases). V was pared by 8 bases and J by 3 bases, with 26 bases between. CDR1 is MNHEY, CDR2 SMNVEV, per germline (reference sequence). This CDR3 has 17 residues. For the CDR3, the DNA is TGTGCCAGCCTCCTATGGGGGCCGACTATCCCCGACTACGAGCAGTACTTC. Its protein is CASLLWGPTIPDYEQYF.

The chain carries TRBV10-3 and TRBJ2-3; the match to TRBD1 covers 8 bases. This CDR3 is built from 15 residues. Germline-derived CDR1 and CDR2 are ENHRY and SYGVKD. The V segment lost 2 bases and the J segment 3 bases; nucleotides outside the gene matches: 4. The CDR3 is CAISENQGATDTQYF. CDR3 nucleotides: TGTGCCATCAGTGAGAATCAGGGGGCGACAGATACGCAGTATTTT.

The chain joins TRBV6-6 to TRBJ2-1; D is possibly TRBD2 (6 bases). Trimming cost V 6 bases and J 8 bases, with 20 bases left between them. Germline V gene sequence: CDR1 MNHNY, CDR2 SVGAGI (reference sequence). The CDR3 is made up of 15 amino acids. The CDR3 DNA is TGTGCCAGCAGGCCGGGACTTGAGAGGGAGGATGAGCAGTTCTTC. Its translation: CASRPGLEREDEQFF.

The J gene is TRBJ2-7, the V gene TRBV10-1; D is possibly TRBD2 (6 bases). This CDR3 contains 13 residues. Germline CDR1 is WNHNN and CDR2 is SYGVQD (reference sequence). V lost 3 bases to trimming and J lost 5 bases, with 11 bases between them. The CDR3, as DNA: TGCGCCAGCAGTGAATCGGGGGAACACGAGCAGTACTTC. Protein: CASSESGEHEQYF.

Points on this clone: The same CDR3 is also encoded by other DNA sequences in this sample. The gene calls are TRBV30 and TRBJ1-3; TRBD1 matches 8 bases. CDR1 is GTSNPN and CDR2 is SVGIG in the germline V gene (reference sequence). The CDR3 runs 13 residues. Germline trimming cut 5 bases from V and 3 bases from J; bases unmatched to any gene: 3. DNA of the CDR3: TGTGCCTGGGACAGGGGAAGTGGAAACACCATATATTTT. Amino acid sequence: CAWDRGSGNTIYF.

This chain uses TRBV6-1 with TRBJ2-1; D may be TRBD1 (6 bases). CDR1 MNHNS and CDR2 SASEGT come from the germline V gene. CDR3 length: 16 amino acids. Trimming left V 2 bases short and J 12 bases short, with 23 bases between. CDR3 coding DNA: TGTGCCAGCAGTGAAAGGGGGACCAGTCCTGGGGTCGGGCAGTTCTTC. Translation gives CASSERGTSPGVGQFF.

The J gene is TRBJ1-1, the V gene TRBV4-2; D remains unclear. V was shortened by 2 bases and J by 5 bases, with 24 bases between the two germline ends. In germline, CDR1 is LGHNA, CDR2 YNFKEQ. The CDR3 loop spans 18 amino acids. CDR3 in amino acids: CASSQSLLGREGGTEAFF. CDR3 sequence (DNA): TGTGCCAGCAGCCAATCCCTCCTTGGACGGGAGGGAGGAACTGAAGCTTTCTTT.

Note on this clone: Other DNA sequences in the same sample also yield this CDR3. The V and J genes are TRBV5-1 and TRBJ2-7; no definite D call. The V end was cut by 5 bases, the J end by 3 bases, with 9 bases between. CDR1 SGHRS and CDR2 YFSETQ come from the germline V gene. This CDR3 spans 12 amino acids. CDR3 nucleotide sequence: TGCGCCAGCAGTCTAGGTGACTACGAGCAGTACTTC. It encodes CASSLGDYEQYF. The whole variable domain, remainder taken from reference TRBV5-1 and TRBJ2-7, is KAGVTQTPRYLIKTRGQQVTLSCSPISGHRSVSWYQQTPGQGLQFLFEYFSETQRNKGNFPGRFSGRQFSNSRSEMNVSTLELGDSALYLCASSLGDYEQYFGPGTRLTVT.

The V and J genes are TRBV7-8 and TRBJ2-7, with TRBD2 identical over 9 bases. With V trimmed by 2 bases and J by 2 bases, 1 base remained unmatched. This CDR3 spans 14 amino acids. The germline CDR1 and CDR2 sequences are SGHVS and FQNEAQ. The CDR3, as DNA: TGTGCCAGCAGCTTATTAGCGGGGGCCTACGAGCAGTACTTC. Its translation: CASSLLAGAYEQYF.

The V and J genes are TRBV13 and TRBJ2-7, with 7 bases aligning to TRBD1. Germline values: CDR1 PRHDT, CDR2 FYEKMQ (reference sequence). CDR3 length: 14 amino acids. V shed 1 base and J 3 bases; nucleotides not matched to a gene: 3. The CDR3 coding sequence is TGTGCCAGCAGCTTAGAAGGGGGCAGCTACGAGCAGTACTTC. This gives the protein CASSLEGGSYEQYF.

The chain has TRBV29-1 and TRBJ1-1, with D unclear. Germline loops: CDR1 SQVTM, CDR2 ANQGSEA. Trimming removed 1 base from V and 5 bases from J, with 11 bases in between. The length of the CDR3 is 13 residues. The CDR3 loop reads CSVEATGRTEAFF. The CDR3, as DNA: TGCAGCGTTGAAGCCACGGGAAGAACTGAAGCTTTCTTT.

The gene calls are TRBV7-8 and TRBJ2-5; 13 bases fit TRBD2. Germline loops: CDR1 SGHVS, CDR2 FQNEAQ. Trimming at V came to 6 bases and at J to 4 bases, leaving 11 bases not matched to a gene. CDR3 length equals 17 residues. The CDR3 DNA sequence: TGTGCCAGCAGTTACACCAGGACTAGCGGGAGTTTAGAGACCCAGTACTTC. It specifies CASSYTRTSGSLETQYF.

V gene TRBV27 combines with J gene TRBJ2-1; 10 bases match TRBD2. The V gene end was trimmed by 3 bases and the J gene end by 5 bases; junction bases not matched to a gene: 4. Germline V lookup: CDR1 MNHEY, CDR2 SMNVEV (reference sequence). There are 15 residues in the CDR3. The DNA of the CDR3 is TGTGCCAGCAGTTTTGCACTAGCGGGGAACAATGAGCAGTTCTTC. Protein sequence: CASSFALAGNNEQFF.